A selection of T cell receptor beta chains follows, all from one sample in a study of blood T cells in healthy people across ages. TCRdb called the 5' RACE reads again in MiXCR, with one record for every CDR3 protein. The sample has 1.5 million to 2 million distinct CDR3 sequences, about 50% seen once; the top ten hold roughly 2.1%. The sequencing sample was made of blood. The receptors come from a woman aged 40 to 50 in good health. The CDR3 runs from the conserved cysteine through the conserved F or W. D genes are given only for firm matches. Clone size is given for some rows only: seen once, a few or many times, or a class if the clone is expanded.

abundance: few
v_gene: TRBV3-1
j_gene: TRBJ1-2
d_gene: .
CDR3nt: TGTGCCAGCAGCCAAGTGGGGGAGGTAAACTATGGCTACACCTTC
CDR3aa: CASSQVGEVNYGYTF

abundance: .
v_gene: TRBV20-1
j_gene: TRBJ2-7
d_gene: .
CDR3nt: TGCAGTGCCCCTAGGACAGCACAGCCCACCTACGAGCAGTACTTC
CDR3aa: CSAPRTAQPTYEQYF

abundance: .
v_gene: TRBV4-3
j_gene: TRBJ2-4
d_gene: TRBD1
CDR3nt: TGCGCCAGCAGCCACCGGACAGGGGTCGACATTCAGTACTTC
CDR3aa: CASSHRTGVDIQYF

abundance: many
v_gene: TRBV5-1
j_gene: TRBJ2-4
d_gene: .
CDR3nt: TGCGCCAGCAGCTTGGATGGGACCCAAAACATTCAGTACTTC
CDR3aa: CASSLDGTQNIQYF

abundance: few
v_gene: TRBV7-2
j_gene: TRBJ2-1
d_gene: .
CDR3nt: TGTGCCAGCAGTAAAGACAGGTCTAAGTACAATGAGCAGTTCTTC
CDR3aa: CASSKDRSKYNEQFF

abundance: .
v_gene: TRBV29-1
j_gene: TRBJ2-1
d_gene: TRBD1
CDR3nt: TGCAGCGTTGTAGGGACAGGATCGCAAGAGACCCAGTTCTTC
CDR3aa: CSVVGTGSQETQFF

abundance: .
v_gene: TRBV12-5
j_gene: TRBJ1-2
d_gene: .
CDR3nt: TGTGCTAGTGGGACAGGTTGCGGCTACACCTTC
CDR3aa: CASGTGCGYTF

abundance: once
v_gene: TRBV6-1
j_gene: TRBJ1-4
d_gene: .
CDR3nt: TGTGCCAGCAGCGGAGACAGAGCGTGGGGTCCAACGACAAGTCGGATTGGAAAACTGTTTTTT
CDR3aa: CASSGDRAWGPTTSRIGKLFF

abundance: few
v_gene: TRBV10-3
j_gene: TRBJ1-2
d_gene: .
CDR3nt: TGTGCCATCACCGATGGTGGGGTTGATGGCTACACCTTC
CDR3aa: CAITDGGVDGYTF

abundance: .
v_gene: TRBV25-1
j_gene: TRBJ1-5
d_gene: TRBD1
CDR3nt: TGTGCCAGCAGTGAATCTGGACAGGGCAATCAGCCCCAGCATTTT
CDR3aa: CASSESGQGNQPQHF

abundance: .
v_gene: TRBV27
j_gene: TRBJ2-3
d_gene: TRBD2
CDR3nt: TGTGCCAGCAGTTACCCTCCGGGGAGCGGGGGGGTACTAACAGATACGCAGTATTTT
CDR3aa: CASSYPPGSGGVLTDTQYF

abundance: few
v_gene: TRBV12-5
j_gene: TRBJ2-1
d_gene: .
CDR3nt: TGTGCTAGTGGCCCAGGGGCGCGCCACAATGAGCAGTTCTTC
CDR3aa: CASGPGARHNEQFF

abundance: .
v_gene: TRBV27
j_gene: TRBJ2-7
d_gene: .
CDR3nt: TGTGCCAGCAGTTTAGGTGACGGGGTCTCCTACGAGCAGTACTTC
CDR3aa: CASSLGDGVSYEQYF

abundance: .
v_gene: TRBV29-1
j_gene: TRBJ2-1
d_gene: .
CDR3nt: TGCAGCGTTGCCGGGTTCGGCAATGAGCAGTTCTTC
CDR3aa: CSVAGFGNEQFF

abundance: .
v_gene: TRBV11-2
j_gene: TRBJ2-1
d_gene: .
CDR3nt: TGTGCCAGCAGCTTTCAACAGGCCCATGAGCAGTTCTTC
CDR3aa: CASSFQQAHEQFF

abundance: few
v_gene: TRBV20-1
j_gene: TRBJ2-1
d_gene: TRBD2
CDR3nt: TGCAGTGCTAGCGGGACTAGCGGGGGGTACAATGAGCAGTTCTTC
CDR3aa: CSASGTSGGYNEQFF

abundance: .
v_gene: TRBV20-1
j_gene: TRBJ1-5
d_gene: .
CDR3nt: TGCAGTGCTAGAGTCGACAGACCGCTCAATCAGCCCCAGCATTTT
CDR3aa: CSARVDRPLNQPQHF

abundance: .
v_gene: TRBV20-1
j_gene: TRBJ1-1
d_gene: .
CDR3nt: TGCAGTGCCAGGGTTACTATACAGGGACTCTCCATGAACACTGAAGCTTTCTTT
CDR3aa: CSARVTIQGLSMNTEAFF

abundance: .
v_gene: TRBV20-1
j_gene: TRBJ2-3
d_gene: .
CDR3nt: TGCAGTCAATATTCAGGGTCAGATACGCAGTATTTT
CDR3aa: CSQYSGSDTQYF

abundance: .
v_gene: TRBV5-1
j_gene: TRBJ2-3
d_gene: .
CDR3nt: TGCGCCAGCAGCACACGACTCAAAGTAGATACGCAGTATTTT
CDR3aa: CASSTRLKVDTQYF

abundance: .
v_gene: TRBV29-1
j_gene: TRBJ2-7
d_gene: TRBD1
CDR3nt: TGCGGCGTGATTCCGGGACAGGGTTCTTACGAGCAGTACTTC
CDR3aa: CGVIPGQGSYEQYF

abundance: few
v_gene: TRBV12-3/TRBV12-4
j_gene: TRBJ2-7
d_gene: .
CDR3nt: TGTGCCAGCAGTTTAGCGCAGAGGGGACCCTACGAGCAGTACTTC
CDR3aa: CASSLAQRGPYEQYF

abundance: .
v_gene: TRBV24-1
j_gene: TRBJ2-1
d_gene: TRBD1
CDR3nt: TGTGCCACCAGTGATTCACGACAGGGGCGAAACAATGAGCAGTTCTTC
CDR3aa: CATSDSRQGRNNEQFF

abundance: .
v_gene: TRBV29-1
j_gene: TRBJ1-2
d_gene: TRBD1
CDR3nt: TGCAGCGTTGAGGGGACAGGGGACCTGACTACTAAAGGCTACACCTTC
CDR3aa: CSVEGTGDLTTKGYTF

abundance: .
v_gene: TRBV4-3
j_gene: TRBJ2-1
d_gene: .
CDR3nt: TGCGCCAGCAGCCAAGATCAAGCGCGGGCTCCGTTCTTC
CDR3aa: CASSQDQARAPFF

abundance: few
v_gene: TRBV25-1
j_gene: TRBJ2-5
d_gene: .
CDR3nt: TGTGCCAGCAGTGACAGCCCCGAAGGGACCCAGTACTTC
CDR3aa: CASSDSPEGTQYF

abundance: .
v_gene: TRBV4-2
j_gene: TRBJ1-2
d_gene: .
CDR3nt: TGTGCCAGCAGCCAAGATACCGTGAAAAGTCTAGATGGCTACACCTTC
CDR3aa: CASSQDTVKSLDGYTF